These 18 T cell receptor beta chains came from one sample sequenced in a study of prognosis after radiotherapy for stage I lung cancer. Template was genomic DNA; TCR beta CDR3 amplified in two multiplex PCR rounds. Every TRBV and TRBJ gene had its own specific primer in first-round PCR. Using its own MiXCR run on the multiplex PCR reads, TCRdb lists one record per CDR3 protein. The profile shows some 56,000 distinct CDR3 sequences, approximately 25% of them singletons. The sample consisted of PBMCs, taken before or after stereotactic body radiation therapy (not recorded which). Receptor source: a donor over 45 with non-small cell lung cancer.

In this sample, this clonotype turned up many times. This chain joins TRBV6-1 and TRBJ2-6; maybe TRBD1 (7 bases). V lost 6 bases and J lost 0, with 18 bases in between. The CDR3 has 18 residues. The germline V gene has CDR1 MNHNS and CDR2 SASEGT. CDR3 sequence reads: CASSPVWGDSSGANVLTF. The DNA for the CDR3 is TGTGCCAGCAGCCCAGTTTGGGGGGACAGCTCTGGGGCCAACGTCCTGACTTTC.

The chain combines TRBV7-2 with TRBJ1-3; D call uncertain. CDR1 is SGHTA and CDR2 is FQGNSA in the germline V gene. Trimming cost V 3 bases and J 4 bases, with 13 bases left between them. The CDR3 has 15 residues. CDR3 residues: CASSFSVFIGNTIYF. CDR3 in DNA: TGTGCCAGCAGCTTCTCAGTGTTTATAGGAAACACCATATATTTT. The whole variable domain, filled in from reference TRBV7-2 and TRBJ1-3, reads GAGVSQSPSNKVTEKGKDVELRCDPISGHTALYWYRQSLGQGLEFLIYFQGNSAPDKSGLPSDRFSAERTGGSVSTLTIQRTQQEDSAVYLCASSFSVFIGNTIYFGEGSWLTVV.

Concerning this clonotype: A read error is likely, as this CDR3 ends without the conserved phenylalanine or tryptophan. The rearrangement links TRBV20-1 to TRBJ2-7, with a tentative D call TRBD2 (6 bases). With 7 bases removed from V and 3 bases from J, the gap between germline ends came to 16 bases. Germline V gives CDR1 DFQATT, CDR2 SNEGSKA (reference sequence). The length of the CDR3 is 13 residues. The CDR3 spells CSGARAGNYEQYL. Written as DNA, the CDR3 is TGCAGTGGTGCAAGGGCGGGGAACTACGAGCAGTACTTA.

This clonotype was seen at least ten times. This CDR3 is CASSLDRVGEQYF. The CDR3 DNA reads TGTGCCAGCAGCTTAGATAGGGTGGGCGAGCAGTACTTC. This chain joins TRBV11-2 and TRBJ2-7; D call uncertain. Per germline, CDR1 SGHAT and CDR2 FQNNGV. Trimming took off 0 bases at V and 6 bases at J, with 9 bases between the two ends. This CDR3 has 13 amino acids. Looking up the rest from reference TRBV11-2 and TRBJ2-7 gives the full variable domain: EAGVAQSPRYKIIEKRQSVAFWCNPISGHATLYWYQQILGQGPKLLIQFQNNGVVDDSQLPKDRFSAERLKGVDSTLKIQPAKLEDSAVYLCASSLDRVGEQYFGPGTRLTVT.

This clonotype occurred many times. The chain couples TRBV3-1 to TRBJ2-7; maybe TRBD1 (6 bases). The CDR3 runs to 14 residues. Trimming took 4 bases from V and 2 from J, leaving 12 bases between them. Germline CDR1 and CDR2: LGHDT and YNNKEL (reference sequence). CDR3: CASSPGTRAYEQYF. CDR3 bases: TGTGCCAGCAGCCCTGGGACACGAGCCTACGAGCAGTACTTC.

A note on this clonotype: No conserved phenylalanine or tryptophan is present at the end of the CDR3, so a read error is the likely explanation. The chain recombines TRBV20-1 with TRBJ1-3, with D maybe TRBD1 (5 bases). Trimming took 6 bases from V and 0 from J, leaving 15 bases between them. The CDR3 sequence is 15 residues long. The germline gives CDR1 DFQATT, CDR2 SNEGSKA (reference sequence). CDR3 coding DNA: TGCAGTGCCCGCCTCGGGGCACTCTCTGGAAACACCATATATCTT. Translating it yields CSARLGALSGNTIYL.

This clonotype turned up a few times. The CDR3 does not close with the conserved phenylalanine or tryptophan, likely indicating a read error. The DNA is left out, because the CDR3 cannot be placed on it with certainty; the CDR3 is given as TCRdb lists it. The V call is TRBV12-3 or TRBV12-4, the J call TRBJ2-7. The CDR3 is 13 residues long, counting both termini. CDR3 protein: CASSFGETYEKYI.

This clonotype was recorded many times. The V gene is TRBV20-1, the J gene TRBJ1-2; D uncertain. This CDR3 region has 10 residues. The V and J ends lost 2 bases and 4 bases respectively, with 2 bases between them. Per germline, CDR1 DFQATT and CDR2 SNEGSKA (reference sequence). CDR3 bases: TGCAGTGCTAGAAGCTATGGCTACACCTTC. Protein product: CSARSYGYTF.

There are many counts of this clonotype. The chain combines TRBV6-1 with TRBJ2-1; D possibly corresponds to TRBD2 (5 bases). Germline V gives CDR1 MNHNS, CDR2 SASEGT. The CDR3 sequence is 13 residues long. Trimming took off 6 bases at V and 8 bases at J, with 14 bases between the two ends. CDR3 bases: TGTGCCAGCAGGGTAAGGACTCGGGATGAGCAGTTCTTC. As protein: CASRVRTRDEQFF.

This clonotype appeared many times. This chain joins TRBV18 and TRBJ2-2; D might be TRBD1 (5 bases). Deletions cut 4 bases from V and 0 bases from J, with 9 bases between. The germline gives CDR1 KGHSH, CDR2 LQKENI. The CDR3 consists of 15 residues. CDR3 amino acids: CASSRGSPNTGELFF. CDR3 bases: TGTGCCAGCTCACGGGGCAGCCCGAACACCGGGGAGCTGTTTTTT.

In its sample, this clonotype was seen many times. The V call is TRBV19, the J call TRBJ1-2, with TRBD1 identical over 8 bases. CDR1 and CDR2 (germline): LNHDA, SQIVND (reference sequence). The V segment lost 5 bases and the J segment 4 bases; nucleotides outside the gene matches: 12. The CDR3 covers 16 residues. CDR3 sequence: CASSSGTGRFSYGYTF. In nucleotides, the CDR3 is TGTGCCAGTAGTTCCGGGACAGGACGTTTCAGCTATGGCTACACCTTC.

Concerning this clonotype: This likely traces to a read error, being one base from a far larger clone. In DNA, the CDR3 is TGTGCCAGCAGCTCCGGCATGGCGAGCTACAATGAGCAGTTCTTC. The encoded protein is CASSSGMASYNEQFF. The J gene is TRBJ2-1, the V gene TRBV7-9; no clear D gene. Trimming shortened V by 4 bases and J by 3 bases, and 13 bases separated the two germline ends. The CDR3 extends over 15 amino acids. Germline CDR1 and CDR2: SEHNR and FQNEAQ (reference sequence).

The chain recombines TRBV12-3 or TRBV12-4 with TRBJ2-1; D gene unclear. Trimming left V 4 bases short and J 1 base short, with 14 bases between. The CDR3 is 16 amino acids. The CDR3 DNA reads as TGTGCCAGCAGTTCCATGTGTTCGAGATCCTACAATGAGCAGTTCTTC. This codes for CASSSMCSRSYNEQFF.

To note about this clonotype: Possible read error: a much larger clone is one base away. The CDR3 loop reads CASSPHTGGNTEAFF. DNA of the CDR3: TGTGCCAGCAGCCCACATACAGGGGGGAACACTGAAGCTTTCTTT. This sequence joins TRBV9 and TRBJ1-1, with TRBD1 matching over 8 bases. J lost 1 base, V lost 4 bases, and 6 bases had no gene match. The CDR3 contains 15 residues. The germline CDR1 and CDR2 sequences are SGDLS and YYNGEE. Variable domain in full (rest from reference TRBV9 and TRBJ1-1): DSGVTQTPKHLITATGQRVTLRCSPRSGDLSVYWYQQSLDQGLQFLIQYYNGEERAKGNILERFSAQQFPDLHSELNLSSLELGDSALYFCASSPHTGGNTEAFFGQGTRLTVV.

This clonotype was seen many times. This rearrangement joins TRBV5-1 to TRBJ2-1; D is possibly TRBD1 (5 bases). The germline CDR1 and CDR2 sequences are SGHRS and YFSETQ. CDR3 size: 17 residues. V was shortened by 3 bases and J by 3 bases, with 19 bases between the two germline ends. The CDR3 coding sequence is TGCGCCAGCAGCTACCTAACCTCCCTGGACAACTACAATGAGCAGTTCTTC. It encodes CASSYLTSLDNYNEQFF.

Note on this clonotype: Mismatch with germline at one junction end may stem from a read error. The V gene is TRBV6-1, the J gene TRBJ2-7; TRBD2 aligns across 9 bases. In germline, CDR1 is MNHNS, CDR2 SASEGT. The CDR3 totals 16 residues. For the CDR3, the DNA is TGTGCCAGCAGTCCTCGGGGGAGCGGGGGGTTGAATGAGCATTACTTC. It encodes CASSPRGSGGLNEHYF.

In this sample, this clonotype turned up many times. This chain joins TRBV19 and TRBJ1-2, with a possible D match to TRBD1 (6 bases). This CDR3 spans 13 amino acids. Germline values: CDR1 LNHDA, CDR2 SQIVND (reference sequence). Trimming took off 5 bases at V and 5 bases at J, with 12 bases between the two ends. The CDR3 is CASSPTGPYGYTF. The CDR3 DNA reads TGTGCCAGTAGTCCGACAGGCCCTTATGGCTACACCTTC.

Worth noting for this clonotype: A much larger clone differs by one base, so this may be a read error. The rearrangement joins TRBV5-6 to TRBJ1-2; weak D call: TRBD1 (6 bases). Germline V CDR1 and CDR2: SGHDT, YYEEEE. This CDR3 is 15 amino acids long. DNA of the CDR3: TGTGCCAGCAGCTGGGGGACACCCATGAACTATGGCTACGCCTTC. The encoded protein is CASSWGTPMNYGYAF.